The next 17 T cell receptor beta chains were all read from a single sample in a study of CD8+ T cells in alopecia areata listed by TCRdb under 2018. Libraries were prepared through the immunoSEQ multiplex PCR assay. For TCR sequencing, RNA was extracted from every sample and reverse transcribed into cDNA to serve as template. In TCRdb, the immuneACCESS table is reduced to in-frame sequences with V and J assigned. These tables do not hold every clone; where another copy was compared, an unresolved V gene accounts for under half, and the others remain unexplained. The sample table contains some 110,000 clones; only one count was recorded for approximately 58% of them. Roughly 3.1% of the sample belongs to the ten largest clones. What was sequenced was CD4+ T cells sorted from blood. Receptors were obtained from a human donor in good health.

The CDR3 region is CASNWQTRNTEAFF. The CDR3, as DNA: TGTGCCAGCAATTGGCAGACGAGGAACACTGAAGCTTTCTTT. The V gene is TRBV27, the J gene TRBJ1-1; D is ambiguous. Germline loops: CDR1 MNHEY, CDR2 SMNVEV (reference sequence). The V gene lost 7 bases and the J gene lost 1 base, with 13 bases spanning the gap. The CDR3 length is 14 residues.

This clone was counted between two and nine times. This sequence joins TRBV19 and TRBJ1-5, with D unresolved. Trimming took 6 bases from V and 5 from J, leaving 11 bases between them. The CDR3 totals 13 residues. CDR1 is LNHDA, CDR2 SQIVND, per germline (reference sequence). This chain's CDR3 is CASSLKRDQPQHF. Written as DNA, the CDR3 is TGTGCCAGTAGCCTCAAGAGGGATCAGCCCCAGCATTTT.

The J gene is TRBJ2-5, the V gene TRBV29-1, with 14 bases matching TRBD2. V dropped 3 bases and J dropped 5; count of bases not matched to a gene: 2. CDR1 is SQVTM, CDR2 ANQGSEA, per germline. This CDR3 is 14 amino acids long. CDR3 nucleotides: TGCAGCGTTGACGGACTAGCGGGGGGTGAGACCCAGTACTTC. It yields the protein CSVDGLAGGETQYF.

The CDR3 region is CSVYLWTGSNYEQYF. In DNA form, the CDR3 reads TGCAGCGTTTACCTCTGGACGGGGTCTAACTACGAGCAGTACTTC. The rearrangement uses TRBV29-1 and TRBJ2-7; possible D gene TRBD2, 5 bases. The V end lost 5 bases, the J end lost 3 bases, and 20 bases lay between the germline ends. The germline CDR1 and CDR2 sequences are SQVTM and ANQGSEA. CDR3 size: 15 residues.

This clone came up a few times. The chain couples TRBV28 to TRBJ2-1; D is unclear. This CDR3 is built from 13 residues. The V gene lost 5 bases and the J gene lost 6 bases, with 11 bases spanning the gap. The germline V gene has CDR1 MDHEN and CDR2 SYDVKM. The CDR3 loop is CASSLIALNEQFF. CDR3 DNA: TGTGCCAGCAGTCTCATTGCCCTCAATGAGCAGTTCTTC.

The gene calls are TRBV29-1 and TRBJ1-5, with D hard to call. The CDR3 runs 14 residues. Per germline, CDR1 SQVTM and CDR2 ANQGSEA. V dropped 4 bases and J dropped 2 bases, with 12 bases sitting between them. CDR3 sequence (DNA): TGCAGCGTTGGGGCTCTCACGGGCAATCAGCCCCAGCATTTT. This sequence encodes CSVGALTGNQPQHF.

DNA for the CDR3: TGTGCCAGCTTCGGGCACTCTGGAAACACCATATATTTT. Translation: CASFGHSGNTIYF. The rearrangement uses TRBV6-6 and TRBJ1-3; D remains unclear. V lost 8 bases and J 0 bases, leaving 8 bases between the germline ends. The germline V gene has CDR1 MNHNY and CDR2 SVGAGI (reference sequence). The CDR3 is 13 residues long.

V and J are TRBV27 and TRBJ1-6; D call uncertain. Per germline, CDR1 MNHEY and CDR2 SMNVEV (reference sequence). V shed 6 bases and J shed 7 bases, with 10 bases lying between them. The CDR3 consists of 13 residues. CDR3 sequence: CASSMKGNSPLHF. CDR3 nucleotide sequence: TGTGCCAGCAGCATGAAGGGCAATTCACCCCTCCACTTT.

The genes are TRBV29-1 and TRBJ1-2; maybe TRBD1 (5 bases). The length of the CDR3 is 12 residues. Trimming pared 4 bases from V and 7 bases from J, leaving 13 bases between. CDR1 and CDR2 from the germline V gene are SQVTM and ANQGSEA. The CDR3 spells CSVGPGAGGYTF. Written as DNA, the CDR3 is TGCAGCGTTGGGCCCGGGGCGGGTGGCTACACCTTC.

This clone was seen at least ten times. The CDR3 region is CASSPGVIARGGRTEAFF. For the CDR3, the DNA is TGTGCCAGCAGCCCAGGGGTCATCGCGCGAGGGGGTCGCACTGAAGCTTTCTTT. V usage is TRBV7-9 and J usage is TRBJ1-1; D may be TRBD1 (6 bases). Between the trimmed V and J ends, which lost 5 bases and 4 bases, there was a span of 26 bases. Germline V CDR1 and CDR2: SEHNR, FQNEAQ (reference sequence). The CDR3 contains 18 residues.

This clone was detected once. The chain couples TRBV5-1 to TRBJ2-7, with D perhaps TRBD1 (6 bases). CDR3 length: 14 residues. Deletions cut 1 base from V and 0 bases from J, with 8 bases between. CDR1 is SGHRS, CDR2 YFSETQ, per germline. In nucleotides, the CDR3 is TGCGCCAGCAGCTTGATGGACAGCTCCTACGAGCAGTACTTC. It translates to CASSLMDSSYEQYF.

This clone occurred once. The chain combines TRBV7-3 with TRBJ2-2, with D perhaps matching TRBD1 or TRBD2 (5 bases each). The CDR3 length is 13 residues. Germline V gene lookup returns CDR1 SGHTA and CDR2 FQGTGA. With 5 bases removed from V and 7 bases from J, the gap between germline ends came to 11 bases. CDR3 sequence: CASSRDALGELFF. Here the CDR3 DNA reads TGTGCCAGCAGCAGGGACGCCCTCGGGGAGCTGTTTTTT.

The chain employs TRBV5-4 and TRBJ1-1, with D possibly matching TRBD1 (5 bases). The V end was cut by 1 base, the J end by 1 base, with 8 bases between. The CDR3 length is 14 residues. The germline CDR1 and CDR2 sequences are SGHNT and YYREEE (reference sequence). The CDR3 loop is CASSLIGANTEAFF. The CDR3 DNA sequence: TGTGCCAGCAGCTTGATAGGGGCGAACACTGAAGCTTTCTTT.

The V and J genes are TRBV30 and TRBJ1-2; D is unclear. The germline gives CDR1 GTSNPN, CDR2 SVGIG (reference sequence). With 2 bases removed from V and 5 bases from J, the gap between germline ends came to 9 bases. The CDR3 loop spans 12 amino acids. The CDR3 DNA sequence: TGTGCCTGGAGTTCGACAAGTTATGGCTACACCTTC. Encoded protein: CAWSSTSYGYTF.

The chain carries TRBV18 and TRBJ1-1; D not certain. The CDR3 loop spans 13 amino acids. CDR1 and CDR2 from the germline V gene are KGHSH and LQKENI. Deletions cut 2 bases from V and 4 bases from J, with 8 bases between. The CDR3 bases are TGTGCCAGCTCACCATCTTCGTCCACTGAAGCTTTCTTT. This gives the protein CASSPSSSTEAFF.

V is TRBV29-1 and J is TRBJ1-2; a weak D match, TRBD1 (6 bases). V was pared by 4 bases and J by 6 bases, with 15 bases between. Germline values: CDR1 SQVTM, CDR2 ANQGSEA. CDR3 size: 13 residues. The CDR3 protein is CSVVTGRANGYTF. The CDR3 nucleotides are TGCAGCGTTGTTACAGGGAGGGCGAATGGCTACACCTTC.

V and J are TRBV6-5 and TRBJ1-2; unclear D gene. Germline V gene sequence: CDR1 MNHEY, CDR2 SVGAGI. The V gene lost 0 bases and the J gene lost 5 bases, with 10 bases spanning the gap. CDR3 length: 14 residues. CDR3 nucleotides: TGTGCCAGCAGTTACTCGAGCGGATGGTATGGCTACACCTTC. Translation: CASSYSSGWYGYTF.